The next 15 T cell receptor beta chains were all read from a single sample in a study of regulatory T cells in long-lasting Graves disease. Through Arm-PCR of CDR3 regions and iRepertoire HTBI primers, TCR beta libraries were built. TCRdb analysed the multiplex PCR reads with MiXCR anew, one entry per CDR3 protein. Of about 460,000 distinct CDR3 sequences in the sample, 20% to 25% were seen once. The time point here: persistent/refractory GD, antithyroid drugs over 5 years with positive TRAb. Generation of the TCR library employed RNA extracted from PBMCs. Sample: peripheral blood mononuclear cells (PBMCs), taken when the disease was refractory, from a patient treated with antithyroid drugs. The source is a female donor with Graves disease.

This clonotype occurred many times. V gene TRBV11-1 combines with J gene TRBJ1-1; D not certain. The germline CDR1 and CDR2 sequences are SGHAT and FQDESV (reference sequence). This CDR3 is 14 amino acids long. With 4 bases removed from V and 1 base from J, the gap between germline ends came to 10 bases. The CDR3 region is CASSSWTENTEAFF. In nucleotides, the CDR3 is TGTGCCAGCAGCTCCTGGACGGAGAACACTGAAGCTTTCTTT.

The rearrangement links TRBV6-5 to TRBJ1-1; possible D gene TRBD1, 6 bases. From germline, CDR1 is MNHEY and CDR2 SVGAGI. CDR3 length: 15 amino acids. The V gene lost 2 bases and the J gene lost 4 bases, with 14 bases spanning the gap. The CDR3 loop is CASSYGGPVGTEAFF. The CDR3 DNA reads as TGTGCCAGCAGTTACGGGGGCCCGGTCGGCACTGAAGCTTTCTTT.

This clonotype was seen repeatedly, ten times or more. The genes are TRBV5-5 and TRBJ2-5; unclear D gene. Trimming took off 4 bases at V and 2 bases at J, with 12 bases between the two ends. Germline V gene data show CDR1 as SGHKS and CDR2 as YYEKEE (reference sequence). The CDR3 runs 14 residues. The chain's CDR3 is CASSPALRQETQYF. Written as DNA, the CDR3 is TGTGCCAGCAGCCCCGCCCTGAGACAAGAGACCCAGTACTTC.

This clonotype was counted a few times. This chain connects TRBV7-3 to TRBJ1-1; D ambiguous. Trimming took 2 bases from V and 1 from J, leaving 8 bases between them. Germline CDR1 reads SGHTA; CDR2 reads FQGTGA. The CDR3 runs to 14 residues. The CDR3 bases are TGTGCCAGCAGCTTACAGTCCGGGAACACTGAAGCTTTCTTT. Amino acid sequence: CASSLQSGNTEAFF.

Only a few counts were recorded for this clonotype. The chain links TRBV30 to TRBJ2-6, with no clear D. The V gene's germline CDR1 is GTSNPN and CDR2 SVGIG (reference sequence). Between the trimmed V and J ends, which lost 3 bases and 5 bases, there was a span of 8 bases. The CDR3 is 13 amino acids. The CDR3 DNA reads TGTGCCTGGAGCCCGCTGCGGGCCAACGTCCTGACTTTC. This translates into CAWSPLRANVLTF.

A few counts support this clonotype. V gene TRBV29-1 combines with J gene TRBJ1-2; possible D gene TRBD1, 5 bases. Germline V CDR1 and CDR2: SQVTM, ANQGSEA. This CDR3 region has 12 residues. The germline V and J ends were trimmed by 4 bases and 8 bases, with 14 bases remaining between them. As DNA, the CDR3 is TGCAGCGTTGGACGCCAGGGTATGGGCTACACCTTC. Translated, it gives CSVGRQGMGYTF.

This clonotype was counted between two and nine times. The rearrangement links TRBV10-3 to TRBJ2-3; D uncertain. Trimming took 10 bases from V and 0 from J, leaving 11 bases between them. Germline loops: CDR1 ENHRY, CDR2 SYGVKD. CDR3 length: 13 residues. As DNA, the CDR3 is TGTGCCACAAACTCGGGTAGCACAGATACGCAGTATTTT. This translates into CATNSGSTDTQYF.

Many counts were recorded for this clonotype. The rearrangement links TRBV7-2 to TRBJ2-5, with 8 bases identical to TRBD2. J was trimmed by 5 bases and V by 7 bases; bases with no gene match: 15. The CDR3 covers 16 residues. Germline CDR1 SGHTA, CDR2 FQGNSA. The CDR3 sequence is CASTFPGRGDGETQYF. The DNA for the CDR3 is TGTGCCAGCACCTTTCCCGGGCGGGGGGACGGGGAGACCCAGTACTTC. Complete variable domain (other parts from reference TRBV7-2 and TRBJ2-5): GAGVSQSPSNKVTEKGKDVELRCDPISGHTALYWYRQSLGQGLEFLIYFQGNSAPDKSGLPSDRFSAERTGGSVSTLTIQRTQQEDSAVYLCASTFPGRGDGETQYFGPGTRLLVL.

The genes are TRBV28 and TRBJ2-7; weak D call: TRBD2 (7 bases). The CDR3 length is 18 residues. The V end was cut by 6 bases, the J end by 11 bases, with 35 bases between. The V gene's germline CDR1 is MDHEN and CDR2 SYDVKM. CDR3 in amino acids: CASSQGLRSGTPLRVEYF. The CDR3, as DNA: TGTGCCAGCAGCCAGGGGCTAAGGAGCGGGACGCCTCTACGAGTGGAGTACTTC.

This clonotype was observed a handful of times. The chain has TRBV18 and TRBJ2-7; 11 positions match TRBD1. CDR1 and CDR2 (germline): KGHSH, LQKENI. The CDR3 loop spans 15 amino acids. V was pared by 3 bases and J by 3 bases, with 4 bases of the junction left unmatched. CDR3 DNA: TGTGCCAGCTCACCTCCGGACAGGGGGCACTACGAGCAGTACTTC. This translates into CASSPPDRGHYEQYF.

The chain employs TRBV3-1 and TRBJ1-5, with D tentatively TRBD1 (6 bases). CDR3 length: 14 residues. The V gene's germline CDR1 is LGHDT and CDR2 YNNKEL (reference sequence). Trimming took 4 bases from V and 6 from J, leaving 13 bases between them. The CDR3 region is CASSPAGEVQPQHF. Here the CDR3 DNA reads TGTGCCAGCAGCCCGGCAGGGGAGGTTCAGCCCCAGCATTTT.

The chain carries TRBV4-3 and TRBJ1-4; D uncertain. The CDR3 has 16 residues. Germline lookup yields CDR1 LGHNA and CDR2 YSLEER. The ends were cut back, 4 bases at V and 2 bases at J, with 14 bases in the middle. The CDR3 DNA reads TGCGCCAGCAGCCGCATACATGTCGGTACTAATGAAAAACTGTTTTTT. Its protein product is CASSRIHVGTNEKLFF.

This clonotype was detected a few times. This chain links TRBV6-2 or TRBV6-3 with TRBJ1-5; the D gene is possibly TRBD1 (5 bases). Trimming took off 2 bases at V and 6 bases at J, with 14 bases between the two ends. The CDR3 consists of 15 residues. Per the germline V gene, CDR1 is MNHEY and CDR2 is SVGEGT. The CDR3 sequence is CASSYDDGGSQPQHF. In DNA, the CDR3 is TGTGCCAGCAGTTACGATGACGGGGGTAGTCAGCCCCAGCATTTT.

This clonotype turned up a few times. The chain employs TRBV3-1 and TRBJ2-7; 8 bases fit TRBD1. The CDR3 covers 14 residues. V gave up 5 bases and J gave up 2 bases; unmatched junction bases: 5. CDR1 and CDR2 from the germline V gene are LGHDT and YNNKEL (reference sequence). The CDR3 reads CASSIRQGTYEQYF. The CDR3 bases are TGTGCCAGCAGCATTAGACAGGGGACCTACGAGCAGTACTTC.

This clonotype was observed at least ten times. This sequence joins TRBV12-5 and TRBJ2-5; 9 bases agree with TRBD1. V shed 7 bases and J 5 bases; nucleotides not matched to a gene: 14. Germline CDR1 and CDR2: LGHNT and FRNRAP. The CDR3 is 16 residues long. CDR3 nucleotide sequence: TGTGCTAGTGCCCGGAGGGTGACAGGGGGTTTTGAGACCCAGTACTTC. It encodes CASARRVTGGFETQYF. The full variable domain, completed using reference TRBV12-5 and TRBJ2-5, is DARVTQTPRHKVTEMGQEVTMRCQPILGHNTVFWYRQTMMQGLELLAYFRNRAPLDDSGMPKDRFSAEMPDATLATLKIQPSEPRDSAVYFCASARRVTGGFETQYFGPGTRLLVL.